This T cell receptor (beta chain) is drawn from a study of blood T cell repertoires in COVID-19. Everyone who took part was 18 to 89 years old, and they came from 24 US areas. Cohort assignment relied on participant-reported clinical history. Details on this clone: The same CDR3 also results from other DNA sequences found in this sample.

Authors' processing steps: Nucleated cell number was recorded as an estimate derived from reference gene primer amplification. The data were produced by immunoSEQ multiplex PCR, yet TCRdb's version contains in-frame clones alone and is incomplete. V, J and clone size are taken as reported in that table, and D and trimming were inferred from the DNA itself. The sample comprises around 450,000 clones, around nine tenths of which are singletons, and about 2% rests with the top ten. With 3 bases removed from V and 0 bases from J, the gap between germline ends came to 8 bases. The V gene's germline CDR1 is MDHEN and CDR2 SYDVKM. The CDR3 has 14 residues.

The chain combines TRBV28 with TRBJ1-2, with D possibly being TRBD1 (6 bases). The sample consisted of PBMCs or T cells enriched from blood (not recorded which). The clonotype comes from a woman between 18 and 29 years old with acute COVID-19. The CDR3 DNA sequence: TGTGCCAGCAGTTTCAGGGGTCCTAACTATGGCTACACCTTC. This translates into CASSFRGPNYGYTF.